These 16 T cell receptor beta chains were all obtained from the same sample, sequenced in a study of shared T cell receptors in the human thymus. Sequencing used immunoSEQ multiplex PCR; TCRdb keeps in-frame clones, though not all of them. Among around 340,000 clones listed, roughly 94% were seen once. The sequenced material came from thymocytes. These receptors all stem from a human donor.

J is TRBJ2-7 and V is TRBV10-2; 10 positions agree with TRBD1. The CDR3 is 15 amino acids. The germline gives CDR1 WSHSY, CDR2 SAAADI. V shed 4 bases, J shed 7 bases, and the junction held 10 bases outside the gene matches. The CDR3 sequence: CASSGGQGSRREQYF. The CDR3 coding sequence is TGCGCCAGCAGTGGGGGACAGGGGTCAAGGAGGGAGCAGTACTTC.

This rearrangement joins TRBV27 to TRBJ2-2, with 7 bases fitting TRBD2. J gave up 2 bases and V 7 bases, and 13 bases lay outside the gene matches. Germline CDR1 is MNHEY and CDR2 is SMNVEV (reference sequence). The CDR3 contains 17 residues. In DNA form, the CDR3 reads TGTGCCAGCACCCGATTGAGTAGCGGGTGTAACACCGGGGAGCTGTTTTTT. Protein: CASTRLSSGCNTGELFF.

The chain couples TRBV27 to TRBJ2-1, with TRBD1 matching over 7 bases. V trimming: 2 bases; J trimming: 4 bases; junction bases outside the gene matches: 2. This CDR3 has 14 amino acids. CDR1 and CDR2 from the germline V gene are MNHEY and SMNVEV (reference sequence). Here the CDR3 reads CASSLGTDYNEQFF. The CDR3 nucleotides are TGTGCCAGCAGTTTAGGGACAGATTACAATGAGCAGTTCTTC.

V usage is TRBV5-6 and J usage is TRBJ2-1, with D tentatively TRBD1 (5 bases). The V gene lost 1 base and the J gene lost 4 bases, with 9 bases spanning the gap. CDR1 is SGHDT and CDR2 is YYEEEE in the germline V gene. This CDR3 has 14 amino acids. The CDR3 DNA reads TGTGCCAGCAGCTTGTGGCACAGGTACAATGAGCAGTTCTTC. Protein: CASSLWHRYNEQFF.

The chain couples TRBV5-6 to TRBJ2-6, with 9 bases identical to TRBD1. Germline CDR1 SGHDT, CDR2 YYEEEE. Trimming cost V 4 bases and J 2 bases; bases outside gene matches: 7. The CDR3 is 17 amino acids. CDR3 region: CASSQRTGEAGANVLTF. For the CDR3, the DNA is TGTGCCAGCAGCCAAAGGACAGGGGAGGCTGGGGCCAACGTCCTGACTTTC.

V usage is TRBV27 and J usage is TRBJ2-6; the D gene is possibly TRBD1 (5 bases). V was pared by 2 bases and J by 0 bases, with 8 bases between. Germline V gene data show CDR1 as MNHEY and CDR2 as SMNVEV (reference sequence). This CDR3 contains 16 residues. Written as DNA, the CDR3 is TGTGCCAGCAGTTTACAGGGCAACTCTGGGGCCAACGTCCTGACTTTC. Translation: CASSLQGNSGANVLTF.

This chain uses TRBV30 with TRBJ2-1; 9 bases match TRBD2. Trimming removed 0 bases from V and 5 bases from J; junction bases left unmatched: 2. Germline CDR1 is GTSNPN and CDR2 is SVGIG (reference sequence). The CDR3 contains 14 residues. The CDR3 loop is CAWSVLAGDNEQFF. The CDR3 DNA follows: TGTGCCTGGAGTGTATTAGCGGGAGACAATGAGCAGTTCTTC.

Points on this clone: Within the sample, other DNA sequences also encode this same CDR3. V gene TRBV27 combines with J gene TRBJ2-7; 10 positions agree with TRBD2. The CDR3 spans 16 residues. With V trimmed by 2 bases and J by 0 bases, 4 bases remained unmatched. Germline CDR1 MNHEY, CDR2 SMNVEV (reference sequence). The CDR3 reads CASSLSGRGPSYEQYF. DNA for the CDR3: TGTGCCAGCAGTTTAAGCGGGAGGGGCCCCTCCTACGAGCAGTACTTC.

The gene calls are TRBV7-3 and TRBJ2-3; no definite D call. The CDR3 loop spans 12 amino acids. Germline loops: CDR1 SGHTA, CDR2 FQGTGA. Trimming took off 6 bases at V and 6 bases at J, with 10 bases between the two ends. CDR3 loop: CASSLVDDTQYF. CDR3 nucleotide sequence: TGTGCCAGCAGTTTGGTAGACGATACGCAGTATTTT.

This chain connects TRBV2 to TRBJ2-1; weak D call: TRBD2 (6 bases). The CDR3 contains 15 residues. Germline loops: CDR1 SNHLY, CDR2 FYNNEI. The V end was cut by 7 bases, the J end by 5 bases, with 18 bases between. The CDR3 here is CASTEKVAENNEQFF. The DNA of the CDR3 is TGTGCCAGCACTGAGAAGGTAGCGGAAAACAATGAGCAGTTCTTC.

The chain combines TRBV9 with TRBJ2-2, with D perhaps matching TRBD2 (6 bases). Trimming removed 0 bases at V and 3 bases at J, with 9 bases between. The CDR3 runs 15 residues. Per germline, CDR1 SGDLS and CDR2 YYNGEE. The CDR3 bases are TGTGCCAGCAGCGTAGGCCGGAGGGACACCGGGGAGCTGTTTTTT. It is translated as CASSVGRRDTGELFF.

The genes are TRBV7-8 and TRBJ2-5; 8 bases are a match to TRBD1. Trimming at V came to 4 bases and at J to 2 bases, leaving 6 bases not matched to a gene. This CDR3 contains 15 residues. From germline, CDR1 is SGHVS and CDR2 FQNEAQ. The CDR3, as DNA: TGTGCCAGCAGCTCCTGGACAGGGATACAAGAGACCCAGTACTTC. Amino acids: CASSSWTGIQETQYF.

The chain uses TRBV25-1 and TRBJ2-3; D is perhaps TRBD2 (5 bases). Germline V gives CDR1 MGHDK, CDR2 SYGVNS. The CDR3 consists of 17 residues. Trimming took off 3 bases at V and 4 bases at J, with 20 bases between the two ends. The CDR3 protein is CASSEIWTDPRADTQYF. The CDR3 nucleotides read TGTGCCAGCAGTGAGATCTGGACGGATCCGCGGGCAGATACGCAGTATTTT.

The chain has TRBV30 and TRBJ2-3; no clear D gene. CDR1 and CDR2 from the germline V gene are GTSNPN and SVGIG (reference sequence). The V gene lost 2 bases and the J gene lost 2 bases, with 5 bases spanning the gap. The CDR3 is 12 residues long. The CDR3 coding sequence is TGTGCCTGGAGTAGGGACACAGATACGCAGTATTTT. It is translated as CAWSRDTDTQYF.

This rearrangement joins TRBV7-9 to TRBJ2-3, with D perhaps matching TRBD2 (7 bases). CDR3 length: 12 amino acids. V was trimmed by 5 bases and J by 9 bases, leaving 12 bases between them. Germline CDR1 SEHNR, CDR2 FQNEAQ (reference sequence). CDR3 amino acids: CASSRGGATQYF. As DNA, the CDR3 is TGTGCCAGCAGCAGAGGGGGGGCCACGCAGTATTTT.

There are a few counts of this clone. The genes are TRBV20-1 and TRBJ1-1; D remains ambiguous. The CDR3 length is 10 residues. V lost 3 bases and J lost 6, with 5 bases in between. Germline-derived CDR1 and CDR2 are DFQATT and SNEGSKA (reference sequence). The CDR3 is CSARVAEAFF. DNA of the CDR3: TGCAGTGCTAGGGTTGCTGAAGCTTTCTTT.